This T cell receptor beta chain is drawn from a study of CD49a tissue-resident CD8 T cells in human skin (dated by TCRdb to about 2017). Context from the whole study: Tissue-resident memory CD8+ T cell subsets in human skin, defined by CD49a, CD69 and CD103 expression, were examined in the study.

In sorted CD8+ T cells obtained from the blood, dermis and epidermis of about five healthy donors, TCR beta CDR3 regions were analysed. Both blood and skin samples were provided by each TCR-sequenced donor, and all TCR-sequenced donors were healthy individuals. Sorting was used to isolate CD8+ T cell populations ahead of TCR beta sequencing. Before T cells were analysed, skin was separated into dermal and epidermal compartments. Libraries came from the immunoSEQ multiplex PCR assay. As for the authors' bioinformatics: Across the sorted blood, dermal and epidermal CD8+ T cell populations, TCR V beta family usage frequencies were compared. TCRdb took this table from immuneACCESS and kept in-frame rearrangements with V and J called. Such tables lack part of the clones; where checked against another copy, unresolved V genes explain under half of the gap, and the rest is unexplained. V, J and clone size are those of that table, while D and trimming were read from the DNA. The sample contains some 470 clones, 50% to 70% of them found a single time. Over 20% of the sample rests with the top ten.

The CDR3 starts with the cysteine, ends with the phenylalanine, and has 14 residues. The read is trimmed to its CDR3 DNA, 42 bases read in frame from base 1. Relative to germline, V is 2 bases shorter and J is 8 bases shorter, with 15 bases between their ends. The germline V gene specifies SGDLS as CDR1 and YYNGEE as CDR2. To note about this clone: Its antigen is not yet known. Base-call qualities are not available, and no considerably larger clone is one nucleotide away.

The chain is encoded by TRBV9 joined to TRBJ2-3; the D region possibly corresponds to TRBD2 (5 bases align). The sample was CD103- CD8+ T cells sorted from skin dermis. The receptor's source is a human donor in good health. At the DNA level, the sequence is TGTGCCAGCAGCGTGAACAGTCCAGGAGGTACGCAGTATTTT. It codes for CASSVNSPGGTQYF. The CDR3 plus the reference TRBV9 and TRBJ2-3 genes for the other parts give the full variable domain: DSGVTQTPKHLITATGQRVTLRCSPRSGDLSVYWYQQSLDQGLQFLIQYYNGEERAKGNILERFSAQQFPDLHSELNLSSLELGDSALYFCASSVNSPGGTQYFGPGTRLTVL.